This T cell receptor (beta chain) stems from a study of blood T cell repertoires in COVID-19. Across the whole study: Spain, Italy and the United States supplied samples that represented acute and convalescent COVID-19. Sources were T cells, B-cell-depleted T cells, or PBMCs; the material itself was cDNA or gDNA.

CDR1 SGDLS and CDR2 YYNGEE come from the germline V gene. There are 19 residues in the CDR3. After removal of 4 bases from V and 0 bases from J, the junction contained 13 bases not matched to a gene. Authors' processing steps: Nucleated cell number was recorded as an estimate derived from reference gene primer amplification. Repertoires were generated with immunoSEQ multiplex PCR, while TCRdb's copy carries only in-frame clones and drops some. V and J calls plus clone size are reproduced from that table; the DNA served to infer D and trimming. This sample has around 110,000 clones, with approximately 87% found just once.

Input material: peripheral blood. This sequence joins TRBV9 and TRBJ1-4; 9 nucleotides match TRBD1. The source of this sequence is a man aged 30-40 years with acute or convalescent COVID-19. CDR3 residues: CASSTHRGDRAATNEKLFF. CDR3 nucleotides: TGTGCCAGCAGCACCCATCGGGGGGACAGGGCCGCAACTAATGAAAAACTGTTTTTT.